This is a list of T cell receptor beta chains from one sample in a study of cytomegalovirus exposure and HLA in healthy donors. Only in-frame clones appear in the TCRdb table, and some are missing; sequencing was by immunoSEQ multiplex PCR. The data contain more than 150,000 clones, 65% to 85% of them seen just once; the ten biggest clones take up 1.3% to 1.5%. The sample comprised PBMCs. These receptors came from a girl under 18 in good health and CMV-seropositive. The conserved cysteine and the conserved F or W are not part of the CDR3 here.

TRBV5-1,TRBJ2-5,ASVDGGRAQY
TRBV6-5,TRBJ2-2,ASSYSTGVGTGELF
TRBV11-1,TRBJ2-7,ASSLTGGPVYEQY
TRBV29-1,TRBJ2-3,SVDSGDRYTDTQY
TRBV19,TRBJ2-4,ASSIIPGQVVIAKNIQY
TRBV5-1,TRBJ2-7,ASSLAFYEQY
TRBV5-4,TRBJ2-6,ASSVVQGSSGANVLT
TRBV11-1,TRBJ2-7,ASSSDSLTYEQY
TRBV11-2,TRBJ2-3,ASSLTGGEADTQY
TRBV6-1,TRBJ1-1,ATSSQGMNTEAF
TRBV5-6,TRBJ2-5,ASSWITSGQETQY
TRBV5-1,TRBJ1-5,ASSLDRGSNQPQH
TRBV10-2,TRBJ2-1,ASSALLSSYNEQF
TRBV5-8,TRBJ2-7,ASSRTYSYEQY
TRBV5-6,TRBJ1-1,ASSLRLGGEAF
TRBV5-1,TRBJ2-7,ASNPLIRGYADEQY
TRBV30,TRBJ2-3,AWSVLGPYSTDTQY
TRBV5-1,TRBJ2-7,ASSLLAGGIYEQY
TRBV5-4,TRBJ2-1,ASSLMLAGGNEQF
TRBV7-2,TRBJ1-5,ASSPLITGGNQPQH
TRBV4-1,TRBJ1-2,ASSQEAGLSGYT
TRBV14,TRBJ1-2,ASSQDGRGAGYT
TRBV5-1,TRBJ2-5,ASSWEQGIQETQY
TRBV10-3,TRBJ2-7,AISESFISYEQY
TRBV13,TRBJ1-1,ASSLVPQAEAF
TRBV6-1,TRBJ1-2,ASNQGVLGYGYT
TRBV10-2,TRBJ1-3,ASSEYRTGGPGNTIY
TRBV4-1,TRBJ2-5,ASSQRLAGAFIETQY
TRBV25-1,TRBJ2-2,ASSTPGSVGELF
TRBV27,TRBJ2-7,ASRVVGRSYEQY
TRBV5-1,TRBJ1-4,ASSPLGGQIATNEKLF
TRBV10-1,TRBJ1-6,ASSETGGNSPLH
TRBV9,TRBJ1-2,ASSAQGDRGRVYGYT
TRBV6-5,TRBJ1-1,ASSSPRTGGRTEAF
TRBV6-5,TRBJ2-3,ASSRTSGSSDTQY
TRBV2,TRBJ2-2,ASRETAQATGELF
TRBV7-8,TRBJ2-1,ASSLVPGGSGTYNEQF
TRBV6-5,TRBJ1-4,ASSRGAGEKLF
TRBV4-2,TRBJ1-1,ASSPYPEGENTEAF
TRBV30,TRBJ2-3,AWISGRVPSTQY
TRBV7-9,TRBJ2-7,ASSPASGRSYEQY
TRBV10-3,TRBJ1-5,AITGQENQPQH
TRBV30,TRBJ1-1,AWSEGLTIEAF
TRBV2,TRBJ1-5,ASSVQGNSNQPQH
TRBV6-5,TRBJ1-6,ASRVRGRNSPLH
TRBV5-1,TRBJ2-5,ASSLLQETQY
TRBV29-1,TRBJ2-2,SVVGSAGELF
TRBV7-9,TRBJ1-5,ASSGGTDSYSNQPQH
TRBV5-1,TRBJ1-2,ASSSQGTGYT
TRBV4-1,TRBJ1-1,ASSLAGPTEAF
TRBV11-2,TRBJ2-7,ASSLAPFHEQY
TRBV7-7,TRBJ2-1,ASSPRGQTGSSYNEQF
TRBV30,TRBJ1-5,AWGSERANFGSNQPQH
TRBV13,TRBJ1-4,ASSLIGTGARKLF
TRBV5-5,TRBJ2-1,ASSPTGTESVDEQF
TRBV2,TRBJ1-1,ASGGTGRSTEAF
TRBV5-5,TRBJ2-7,ASSSSRQGPVNIYEQY
TRBV10-2,TRBJ2-7,ASSPDRDEQY
TRBV11-2,TRBJ2-7,ASSPQPAIGEQY